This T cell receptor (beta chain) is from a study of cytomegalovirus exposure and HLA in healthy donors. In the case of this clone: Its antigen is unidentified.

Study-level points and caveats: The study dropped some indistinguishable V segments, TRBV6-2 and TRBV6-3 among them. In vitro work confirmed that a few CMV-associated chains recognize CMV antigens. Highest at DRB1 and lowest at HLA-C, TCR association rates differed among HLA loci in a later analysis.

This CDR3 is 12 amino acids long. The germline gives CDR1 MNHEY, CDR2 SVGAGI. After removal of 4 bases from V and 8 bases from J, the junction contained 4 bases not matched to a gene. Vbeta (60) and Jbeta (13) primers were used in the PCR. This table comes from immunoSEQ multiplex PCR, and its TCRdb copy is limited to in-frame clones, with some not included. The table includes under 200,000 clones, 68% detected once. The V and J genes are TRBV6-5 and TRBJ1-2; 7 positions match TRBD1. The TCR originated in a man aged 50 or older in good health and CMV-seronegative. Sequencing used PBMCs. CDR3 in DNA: TGTGCCAGCAGTTCACCGGGACAGGGCTACACCTTC. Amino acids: CASSSPGQGYTF.